A selection of T cell receptor beta chains follows, all from one sample in a study of T cell changes during pregnancy in multiple sclerosis. The assay was immunoSEQ multiplex PCR, and TCRdb's table has in-frame clones only and misses some. Of tens of thousands of clones listed, about 90% were seen once; the top ten hold around 3%. Sequencing used peripheral blood, obtained in the third trimester of pregnancy. All receptors come from a female donor in good health, enrolled as a control in a pregnancy study. Both conserved end residues are part of each CDR3. Fields, in order: V gene, J gene, clone size, D gene, CDR3 DNA, CDR3 protein. D genes are given only for firm matches. The listing skips clone size in some rows; elsewhere it reads once, few, many or a size class.

TRBV7-6,TRBJ2-1,NA,TRBD1,TGTGCCAGCAGCGAAGAGGCAGGGGGAGCCTACAATGAGCAGTTCTTC,CASSEEAGGAYNEQFF
TRBV5-1,TRBJ2-1,NA,TRBD2,TGCGCCAGCAGCTTGGCCGGCGGGGGGACCTACAATGAGCAGTTCTTC,CASSLAGGGTYNEQFF
TRBV29-1,TRBJ2-3,NA,NA,TGCAGCGTTGAATGGCAGTTTAGCACAGATACGCAGTATTTT,CSVEWQFSTDTQYF
TRBV7-3,TRBJ2-1,NA,TRBD2,TGTGCCAGCAGCTTAACGGGCGGGGGGCAGTATGAGCAGTTCTTC,CASSLTGGGQYEQFF
TRBV7-6,TRBJ2-7,NA,TRBD1,TGTGCCAGCAGCTTAACCGGGACAGGGGGCAATCTCGGGGAGCAGTACTTC,CASSLTGTGGNLGEQYF
TRBV7-9,TRBJ1-1,NA,NA,TGTGCCAGCAGCTTGGGAGGGTTCGGCACTGAAGCTTTCTTT,CASSLGGFGTEAFF
TRBV19,TRBJ2-5,once,TRBD1,TGTGCCAGTAGTTTTAGGGGGCGAGAGACCCAGTACTTC,CASSFRGRETQYF
TRBV28,TRBJ1-3,NA,NA,TGTGCCAGCAGGCAAACAGTTCAGCTCATTTCTGGAAACACCATATATTTT,CASRQTVQLISGNTIYF
TRBV5-4,TRBJ2-3,NA,TRBD2,TGTGCCAGCAGCTTACCGGGACTAGCGGGCCGCACAGATACGCAGTATTTT,CASSLPGLAGRTDTQYF
TRBV7-8,TRBJ2-7,NA,NA,TGTGCCAGCAGCTATATAGGGGGTAACTACGAGCAGTACTTC,CASSYIGGNYEQYF
TRBV5-1,TRBJ1-1,NA,TRBD1,TGCGCCAGCAGCTTTCATGACAGGGGGAACACTGAAGCTTTCTTT,CASSFHDRGNTEAFF
TRBV7-8,TRBJ2-7,NA,TRBD1,TGTGCCAGCAGCTCCCAAACCGGGACAGGGAACGAGCAGTACTTC,CASSSQTGTGNEQYF
TRBV2,TRBJ2-3,NA,NA,TGTGCCAGCACCAGGTTTACAGATACGCAGTATTTT,CASTRFTDTQYF
TRBV19,TRBJ2-1,NA,TRBD2,TGTGCCAGTAGCCTAGGACTAGCGGGAGGGAATGAGCAGTTCTTC,CASSLGLAGGNEQFF
TRBV29-1,TRBJ2-3,NA,NA,TGCAGCGTGGTGGGGGGGGGCCTTGGTGCAGATACGCAGTATTTT,CSVVGGGLGADTQYF
TRBV6-1,TRBJ2-7,NA,NA,TGTGCCAGCAGTGAATCGGGCCGAGGAGGGGAGCAGTACTTC,CASSESGRGGEQYF
TRBV11-2,TRBJ2-1,NA,TRBD2,TGTGCCAGCAGCTTGCCCAGGGGACTAGCGGGGGACTCCTACAATGAGCAGTTCTTC,CASSLPRGLAGDSYNEQFF
TRBV7-9,TRBJ1-1,NA,NA,TGTGCCAGCAGCGAGGCCCGACTCCTGAACACTGAAGCTTTCTTT,CASSEARLLNTEAFF
TRBV10-3,TRBJ1-5,NA,NA,TGTGCCATCAGTGAGTCAGGGGATCAGCCCCAGCATTTT,CAISESGDQPQHF
TRBV29-1,TRBJ1-1,once,NA,TGCAGCGTTCTATCAGGGTATTACACTGAAGCTTTCTTT,CSVLSGYYTEAFF
TRBV4-2,TRBJ2-7,NA,TRBD1,TGTGCCAGCAGCCCCGCCGGGACAGCAATTTACGAGCAGTACTTC,CASSPAGTAIYEQYF
TRBV18,TRBJ1-1,NA,NA,TGTGCCAGCTCATCCCTACGGGAAGGCACTGAAGCTTTCTTT,CASSSLREGTEAFF
TRBV4-1,TRBJ2-1,NA,TRBD2,TGCGCCAGCAGCGTTAGACTAGCGGGAGTAAATGAGCAGTTCTTC,CASSVRLAGVNEQFF
TRBV19,TRBJ2-7,NA,TRBD1,TGTGCCAGTAGTATAGGGGGGGAGGCAGGGGGCCCTTTCGACTACTACGAGCAGTACTTC,CASSIGGEAGGPFDYYEQYF
TRBV27,TRBJ1-2,NA,NA,TGTGCCAGCAGTTTAGCAGGAGGGTCCTATGGCTACACCTTC,CASSLAGGSYGYTF
TRBV19,TRBJ2-3,NA,NA,TGTGCCAGTAGTCTCTCGCGCCACACAGATACGCAGTATTTT,CASSLSRHTDTQYF
TRBV7-9,TRBJ2-2,NA,NA,TGTGCCAGCAGCTTCGTTGGGGAGCTGTTTTTT,CASSFVGELFF
TRBV7-2,TRBJ1-1,NA,TRBD1,TGTGCCAGCAGCTTCCCTTTACAGGGGGCGATTTTGAACACTGAAGCTTTCTTT,CASSFPLQGAILNTEAFF
TRBV4-3,TRBJ2-3,NA,NA,TGCGCCAGCAGCCTCAGGGGTAACCCTTCAGATACGCAGTATTTT,CASSLRGNPSDTQYF
TRBV11-2,TRBJ1-1,NA,NA,TGTGCCAGCAGCTTAGGGGTCATGGGAGAGATGAACACTGAAGCTTTCTTT,CASSLGVMGEMNTEAFF
TRBV4-3,TRBJ1-2,NA,NA,TGCGCCAGCAGCCAAGTGAGGGATGGCTATGGCTACACCTTC,CASSQVRDGYGYTF
TRBV7-2,TRBJ2-1,NA,NA,TGTGCCAGCAGCTTAACGGGACTGACCTACAATGAGCAGTTCTTC,CASSLTGLTYNEQFF
TRBV6-6,TRBJ2-7,NA,NA,TGTGCCAGCAGCGAGACCAGGGGCACTGGGGGCTACGAGCAGTACTTC,CASSETRGTGGYEQYF
TRBV19,TRBJ2-3,NA,NA,TGTGCCAGTAAGGCTAACCCTAGTTGGTTAAGCACAGATACGCAGTATTTT,CASKANPSWLSTDTQYF
TRBV9,TRBJ1-1,NA,NA,TGTGCCAGCAGCGTCCACATGAACACTGAAGCTTTCTTT,CASSVHMNTEAFF
TRBV27,TRBJ1-1,NA,NA,TGTGCCAGCAGCTCGGGACAAATGAACACTGAAGCTTTCTTT,CASSSGQMNTEAFF
TRBV28,TRBJ2-1,NA,TRBD2,TGTGCCAGCAGTTCCCCCCTGGGACTAGCGGGAGGGAATCCTTGGAATGAGCAGTTCTTC,CASSSPLGLAGGNPWNEQFF
TRBV7-2,TRBJ1-2,NA,NA,TGTGCCAGCAGCTTAAACGCGGGGGGCTACACCTTC,CASSLNAGGYTF
TRBV10-3,TRBJ2-7,NA,TRBD2,TGTGCCATCCGCCCTTCCAGCGGGAACGACGAGCAGTACTTC,CAIRPSSGNDEQYF
TRBV19,TRBJ1-3,NA,NA,TGTGCCACGTTGAGGGAATACACCATATATTTT,CATLREYTIYF
TRBV7-9,TRBJ1-3,NA,NA,TGTGCCAGCAGCTCCGCTGCGGGGGGATACTCTGGAAACACCATATATTTT,CASSSAAGGYSGNTIYF
TRBV19,TRBJ2-7,NA,TRBD1,TGTGCCAGCCGGAAGATTTCCGGGACAGGCCAGAACGAGCAGTACTTC,CASRKISGTGQNEQYF
TRBV2,TRBJ2-5,NA,NA,TGTGCCAGCAGTGTCCAGGTCTGGGAGACCCAGTACTTC,CASSVQVWETQYF
TRBV7-2,TRBJ1-5,once,NA,TGTGCCAGCAGCCCTCAGGCGTTTGGGAATCAGCCCCAGCATTTT,CASSPQAFGNQPQHF
TRBV5-1,TRBJ2-1,NA,NA,TGCGCCAGCAGCTTGTCGGGAAACTCCTACAATGAGCAGTTCTTC,CASSLSGNSYNEQFF
TRBV6-1,TRBJ2-1,NA,TRBD2,TGTGCCAGCAGTGGGGGACTAAATGAGCAGTTCTTC,CASSGGLNEQFF
TRBV30,TRBJ2-5,NA,NA,TGTGCCTGGAACGCGGACCAAGAGACCCAGTACTTC,CAWNADQETQYF
TRBV6-1,TRBJ2-1,few,TRBD2,TGTGCCAGCAGTGAATTCTCTAGCGGGGGGAATGAGCAGTTCTTC,CASSEFSSGGNEQFF
TRBV2,TRBJ2-6,once,NA,TGTGCCAGCAGTGACGGGGTGATAGGGGCCAACGTCCTGACTTTC,CASSDGVIGANVLTF
TRBV27,TRBJ2-7,NA,NA,TGTGCCAGCAGTTCCCTGGGCCTCACCTACGAGCAGTACTTC,CASSSLGLTYEQYF
TRBV19,TRBJ2-5,NA,TRBD1,TGTGCCAGTAGTATCGGGACAGCTGCCCAAGAGACCCAGTACTTC,CASSIGTAAQETQYF
TRBV7-9,TRBJ1-1,NA,NA,TGTGCCAGCAGGGCTCCATTGAACACTGAAGCTTTCTTT,CASRAPLNTEAFF
TRBV6-5,TRBJ1-3,NA,NA,TGTGCCAGCACCGACCGGGGTTCTGGAAACACCATATATTTT,CASTDRGSGNTIYF
TRBV5-1,TRBJ2-6,NA,NA,TGCGCCAGCAGCTCGCCCTCAGCTAGCTCTGGGGCCAACGTCCTGACTTTC,CASSSPSASSGANVLTF
TRBV28,TRBJ2-1,once,TRBD1,TGTGCCAGCAAAAAGCCGGGACAGGGAATCAATGAGCAGTTCTTC,CASKKPGQGINEQFF
TRBV19,TRBJ1-5,NA,NA,TGTGCCAGTAGGGGTCTTACGGGGGTCAATCAGCCCCAGCATTTT,CASRGLTGVNQPQHF
TRBV11-2,TRBJ1-2,NA,NA,TGTGCCAGCAGCCCCCTAATGCAGGCCCCCGCTGGCTACACCTTC,CASSPLMQAPAGYTF
TRBV10-3,TRBJ1-6,NA,TRBD1,TGTGCCATTATGGACAGGAATTCACCCCTCCACTTT,CAIMDRNSPLHF